The sequence of this T cell receptor beta chain was determined in a study of T-cell reconstitution after alpha-beta-depleted transplantation in children. Unique molecular identifiers were used in preparing the TCRbeta library. TCRdb ran MiXCR on the PCR reads and lists one entry per CDR3 protein. The sample carries roughly 500,000 distinct CDR3 sequences, around 13% recorded once. Germline CDR1 SGHAT, CDR2 FQNNGV. The CDR3 consists of 16 residues. The V end lost 3 bases, the J end lost 4 bases, and 19 bases lay between the germline ends. This clonotype was detected only a few times. The chain joins TRBV11-2 to TRBJ2-7; perhaps D is TRBD1 or TRBD2 (5 bases each). This receptor was obtained from a human donor who donated a stem cell graft to a child with combined immunodeficiency. Sequences were derived from PBMCs from the stem cell graft donor, sampled from the stem cell graft. The CDR3 DNA follows: TGTGCCAGCAGCTTTTCGACCTTAGAGGGGTGGTACGAGCAGTACTTC. Encoded protein: CASSFSTLEGWYEQYF.